One and the same sample provided the 27 T cell receptor beta chains below, sequenced in a study of T cells in Graves' hyperthyroidism and ophthalmopathy. The CDR3 regions of TCR beta were amplified from RNA transcripts. The study used the HTBI primer set for a first-round RT-PCR of the TCR CDR3. TCRdb re-derived calls from the multiplex PCR reads in MiXCR, one entry per CDR3 protein. Of about 400,000 distinct CDR3 sequences in the sample, less than 20% were seen once. Sequencing was done on a sample of blood. All receptors come from a woman under 30 with Graves' hyperthyroidism.

The V call is TRBV7-9, the J call TRBJ2-1; 10 bases are shared with TRBD2. This CDR3 comprises 20 residues. With 4 bases clipped from V and 5 bases from J, the junction kept 20 bases outside the gene matches. CDR1 and CDR2 (germline): SEHNR, FQNEAQ (reference sequence). In DNA, the CDR3 is TGTGCCAGCAGCTATCCTTGGACAGGTGATCGGACTAGCGGACACAATGAGCAGTTCTTC. Amino acids: CASSYPWTGDRTSGHNEQFF.

Notes on this clonotype: A much more abundant neighbour one base away suggests this may be a read error. This rearrangement joins TRBV24-1 to TRBJ1-1; 7 nucleotides align to TRBD1. From germline, CDR1 is KGHDR and CDR2 SFDVKD. The CDR3 runs to 15 residues. CDR3: CATGDGDRLNTEAFF. The DNA of the CDR3 is TGTGCCACCGGTGACGGGGACAGATTGAACACTGAAGCTTTCTTT.

This clonotype was picked up many times. V gene TRBV20-1 combines with J gene TRBJ2-3, with TRBD1 matching over 7 bases. V dropped 2 bases and J dropped 0; count of bases not matched to a gene: 5. The CDR3 spans 15 residues. CDR1 DFQATT and CDR2 SNEGSKA come from the germline V gene (reference sequence). The CDR3 protein is CSARIRGKSTDTQYF. The CDR3 nucleotides read TGCAGTGCTAGAATCAGGGGGAAAAGCACAGATACGCAGTATTTT.

This clonotype was counted at least ten times. The gene calls are TRBV24-1 and TRBJ2-1; TRBD2 aligns across 9 bases. J was trimmed by 2 bases and V by 7 bases; bases with no gene match: 11. There are 17 residues in the CDR3. CDR1 is KGHDR and CDR2 is SFDVKD in the germline V gene. The CDR3 loop is CATSRERSGGPYNEQFF. For the CDR3, the DNA is TGTGCCACCAGCCGAGAGAGAAGCGGGGGGCCCTACAATGAGCAGTTCTTC.

This clonotype was seen ten or more times. The chain has TRBV15 and TRBJ2-7, with 11 bases identical to TRBD2. The CDR3 extends over 15 amino acids. Germline V gene lookup returns CDR1 LNHNV and CDR2 YYDKDF (reference sequence). V shed 4 bases and J 6 bases; nucleotides not matched to a gene: 8. CDR3 nucleotide sequence: TGTGCCACCAGCACCTTAGCGGGAGGGCCACGCGAGCAGTACTTC. It is translated as CATSTLAGGPREQYF. The variable domain in full, completed from reference TRBV15 and TRBJ2-7, reads DAMVIQNPRYQVTQFGKPVTLSCSQTLNHNVMYWYQQKSSQAPKLLFHYYDKDFNNEADTPDNFQSRRPNTSFCFLDIRSPGLGDTAMYLCATSTLAGGPREQYFGPGTRLTVT.

The chain carries TRBV24-1 and TRBJ2-1; possibly TRBD1 for D (6 bases). The V end lost 0 bases, the J end lost 8 bases, and 10 bases lay between the germline ends. CDR3 size: 14 residues. CDR1 and CDR2 from the germline V gene are KGHDR and SFDVKD. Written as DNA, the CDR3 is TGTGCCACCAGTGATTTGCCGACAGGAGATGAGCAGTTCTTC. Encoded protein: CATSDLPTGDEQFF.

This clonotype has at least ten counts. The gene calls are TRBV20-1 and TRBJ2-4; D is possibly TRBD2 (6 bases). Trimming left V 1 base short and J 8 bases short, with 15 bases between. From germline, CDR1 is DFQATT and CDR2 SNEGSKA (reference sequence). The CDR3 is made up of 14 amino acids. The DNA for the CDR3 is TGCAGTGCTAGAGTAGGCGGGATCTCGGACATTCAGTACTTC. Translated, it gives CSARVGGISDIQYF.

On this clonotype itself: This may be a read error, as it is one base from a much larger clone. The gene calls are TRBV7-9 and TRBJ2-1; TRBD2 agrees at 7 bases. CDR1 is SEHNR and CDR2 is FQNEAQ in the germline V gene (reference sequence). This CDR3 has 12 amino acids. V was pared by 8 bases and J by 7 bases, with 5 bases of the junction left unmatched. The CDR3 DNA is TGTGCCAGCCGCCCCGGGAGGAATGAGCAGTTCTTC. Translating gives CASRPGRNEQFF.

This clonotype was counted ten times or more. This rearrangement joins TRBV28 to TRBJ2-1; 13 nucleotides agree with TRBD2. The CDR3 consists of 15 residues. The germline CDR1 and CDR2 sequences are MDHEN and SYDVKM. J gave up 9 bases and V 6 bases, and 8 bases lay outside the gene matches. CDR3 loop: CASSQLAGGPSEQFF. The CDR3 nucleotides are TGTGCCAGCAGCCAACTAGCGGGAGGGCCTAGTGAGCAGTTCTTC.

This clonotype appeared many times. The CDR3: CASSYVTGQASSGNTIYF. The CDR3 DNA is TGTGCCAGCAGTTACGTCACGGGGCAGGCAAGCTCTGGAAACACCATATATTTT. The genes are TRBV6-2 or TRBV6-3 and TRBJ1-3, with a possible D match to TRBD1 (5 bases). The CDR3 sequence is 18 residues long. The ends were cut back, 2 bases at V and 0 bases at J, with 17 bases in the middle. CDR1 is MNHEY and CDR2 is SVGEGT in the germline V gene.

This clonotype was seen many times. The CDR3, as DNA: TGTGCCATCAGTAACCTTGGGACTAGCGGGAGCGAGCAGTACTTC. This sequence encodes CAISNLGTSGSEQYF. The chain joins TRBV10-3 to TRBJ2-7; 14 bases are a match to TRBD2. Germline trimming cut 5 bases from V and 6 bases from J; bases unmatched to any gene: 6. The CDR3 has 15 amino acids. Germline V lookup: CDR1 ENHRY, CDR2 SYGVKD.

This clonotype came up many times. The chain has TRBV7-2 and TRBJ2-7; D not certain. Germline V gene data show CDR1 as SGHTA and CDR2 as FQGNSA. The CDR3 loop spans 13 amino acids. V shed 1 base and J shed 6 bases, with 10 bases lying between them. The CDR3, as DNA: TGTGCCAGCAGCTTAGACCTCTGGGGCGAGCAGTACTTC. Protein: CASSLDLWGEQYF.

Comment on this clonotype: One junction end disagrees with the germline gene, perhaps due to a read error. The chain couples TRBV2 to TRBJ1-5; no reliable D call. The germline CDR1 and CDR2 sequences are SNHLY and FYNNEI. The CDR3 consists of 15 residues. CDR3 amino acids: CACSGDGRRNQPQHF. The CDR3 DNA is TGTGCCTGCAGCGGAGACGGCCGGCGCAATCAGCCCCAGCATTTT.

In its sample, this clonotype was seen a few times. This chain links TRBV6-6 with TRBJ1-1, with 8 bases that match TRBD1. This CDR3 region has 16 residues. The V gene's germline CDR1 is MNHNY and CDR2 SVGAGI (reference sequence). V shed 2 bases and J 0 bases; nucleotides not matched to a gene: 5. CDR3 in DNA: TGTGCCAGCAGTTACGACAGGGGAGGGATGAACACTGAAGCTTTCTTT. This encodes CASSYDRGGMNTEAFF.

V usage is TRBV19 and J usage is TRBJ1-5; 9 bases fit TRBD1. After removal of 1 base from V and 6 bases from J, the junction contained 16 bases not matched to a gene. The CDR3 has 19 residues. Germline V CDR1 and CDR2: LNHDA, SQIVND (reference sequence). The CDR3 DNA reads as TGTGCCAGTAGTATAGTGGCCGGGACAGGGCGCCCTGCTACTCAGCCCCAGCATTTT. It encodes CASSIVAGTGRPATQPQHF.

The genes are TRBV20-1 and TRBJ1-6; D possibly corresponds to TRBD1 (5 bases). From germline, CDR1 is DFQATT and CDR2 SNEGSKA (reference sequence). V was pared by 0 bases and J by 3 bases, with 15 bases between. The CDR3 totals 17 residues. The CDR3 region is CSARDISWGSYNSPLHF. CDR3 bases: TGCAGTGCTAGAGATATATCCTGGGGGAGCTATAATTCACCCCTCCACTTT.

Ten or more counts support this clonotype. This sequence joins TRBV2 and TRBJ1-2; no firm D call. Trimming shortened V by 3 bases and J by 4 bases, and 3 bases separated the two germline ends. Germline CDR1 and CDR2: SNHLY and FYNNEI. The CDR3 runs to 11 residues. The chain's CDR3 is CASSEGYGYTF. As DNA, the CDR3 is TGTGCCAGCAGTGAGGGCTATGGCTACACCTTC.

This clonotype was recorded many times. V gene TRBV20-1 combines with J gene TRBJ1-5; the match to TRBD1 covers 8 bases. This CDR3 is 14 amino acids long. CDR1 is DFQATT, CDR2 SNEGSKA, per germline (reference sequence). The ends lost 1 base at V and 6 bases at J; junction bases unmatched: 5. CDR3 amino acids: CSARAGQGGQPQHF. In nucleotides, the CDR3 is TGCAGTGCTAGAGCCGGACAGGGCGGTCAGCCCCAGCATTTT.

In its sample, this clonotype was seen a few times. A much more abundant neighbour one base away suggests this may be a read error. The chain carries TRBV10-3 and TRBJ2-1, with 9 positions matching TRBD2. The CDR3 is 15 residues long. Per germline, CDR1 ENHRY and CDR2 SYGVKD. V dropped 7 bases and J dropped 2; count of bases not matched to a gene: 6. The CDR3 loop is CAIMREGRPYNEQFF. In DNA, the CDR3 is TGTGCCATCATGCGGGAGGGCCGCCCCTACAATGAGCAGTTCTTC.

This clonotype was detected many times. The V call is TRBV7-2, the J call TRBJ1-1; 8 bases agree with TRBD1. Trimming at V came to 2 bases and at J to 4 bases, leaving 3 bases not matched to a gene. Germline CDR1 SGHTA, CDR2 FQGNSA. The CDR3 has 14 residues. As DNA, the CDR3 is TGTGCCAGCAGCTTACAGGGGGCGATCACTGAAGCTTTCTTT. It encodes CASSLQGAITEAFF.

As for this clonotype: A much larger clone lies one base from this, so it may be a read error. The chain carries TRBV28 and TRBJ2-7; D remains ambiguous. Germline assignment: CDR1 MDHEN and CDR2 SYDVKM. CDR3 length: 11 residues. The DNA of the CDR3 is TGTACCAGCAGGACGATTGCCGAGCAGTACTTC. Translating gives CTSRTIAEQYF.

This clonotype was seen many times. The chain carries TRBV18 and TRBJ2-7; tentative D call: TRBD2 (6 bases). Germline CDR1 KGHSH, CDR2 LQKENI. CDR3 length equals 16 residues. The germline V and J ends were trimmed by 0 bases and 0 bases, with 12 bases remaining between them. The CDR3 region has the DNA TGTGCCAGCTCACCACCACGCCAGGGAGGCTCCTACGAGCAGTACTTC. Translation gives CASSPPRQGGSYEQYF.

The rearrangement links TRBV3-1 to TRBJ2-1, with 7 positions matching TRBD2. CDR1 is LGHDT, CDR2 YNNKEL, per germline (reference sequence). The CDR3 runs to 13 residues. V trimming: 7 bases; J trimming: 8 bases; junction bases outside the gene matches: 8. The CDR3 reads CASTGLGKDEQFF. Written as DNA, the CDR3 is TGTGCCAGCACTGGACTAGGTAAGGATGAGCAGTTCTTC.

This clonotype was seen many times. The chain uses TRBV2 and TRBJ2-7, with D uncertain. Between the trimmed V and J ends, which lost 8 bases and 3 bases, there was a span of 11 bases. This CDR3 comprises 12 residues. Germline CDR1 is SNHLY and CDR2 is FYNNEI. The CDR3 region has the DNA TGTGCCAGCGTACATAAAGGCTACGAGCAGTACTTC. It yields the protein CASVHKGYEQYF.

This rearrangement joins TRBV7-9 to TRBJ2-5; D remains unclear. From germline, CDR1 is SEHNR and CDR2 FQNEAQ (reference sequence). V lost 1 base, J lost 5 bases, and 8 bases lay in between. The CDR3 is made up of 13 amino acids. Written as DNA, the CDR3 is TGTGCCAGCAGCTTAGATTATTCGGAGACCCAGTACTTC. Its translation is CASSLDYSETQYF.

This clonotype has more than one count but fewer than ten. V gene TRBV6-2 or TRBV6-3 combines with J gene TRBJ2-1, with 7 bases lining up with TRBD2. Germline assignment: CDR1 MNHEY and CDR2 SVGEGT. The V gene end was trimmed by 2 bases and the J gene end by 1 base; junction bases not matched to a gene: 11. This CDR3 contains 18 residues. The chain's CDR3 is CASSYDASGVSSYNEQFF. The DNA of the CDR3 is TGTGCCAGCAGTTACGATGCCAGCGGGGTCTCTTCCTACAATGAGCAGTTCTTC.

This clonotype was observed a few times. V is TRBV20-1 and J is TRBJ2-3; the match to TRBD2 covers 12 bases. This CDR3 comprises 15 residues. Unmatched junction bases numbered 5, after V lost 4 bases and J lost 3 bases. Germline V lookup: CDR1 DFQATT, CDR2 SNEGSKA (reference sequence). CDR3 nucleotide sequence: TGCAGTGCTATACTAGCGGGAGGACCAACAGATACGCAGTATTTT. This translates into CSAILAGGPTDTQYF.